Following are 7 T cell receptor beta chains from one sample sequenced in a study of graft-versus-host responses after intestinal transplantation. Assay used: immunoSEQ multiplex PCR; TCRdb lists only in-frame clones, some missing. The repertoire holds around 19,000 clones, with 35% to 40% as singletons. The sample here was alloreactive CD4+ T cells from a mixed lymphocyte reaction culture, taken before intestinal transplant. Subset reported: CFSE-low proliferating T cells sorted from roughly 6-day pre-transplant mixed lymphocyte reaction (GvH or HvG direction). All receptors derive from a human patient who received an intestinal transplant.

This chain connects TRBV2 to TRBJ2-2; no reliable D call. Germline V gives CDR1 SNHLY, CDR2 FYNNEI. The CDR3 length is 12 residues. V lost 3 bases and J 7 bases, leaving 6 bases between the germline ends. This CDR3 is CASSDWIGELFF. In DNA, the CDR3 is TGTGCCAGCAGTGACTGGATCGGGGAGCTGTTTTTT. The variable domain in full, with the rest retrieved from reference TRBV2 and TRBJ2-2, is EPEVTQTPSHQVTQMGQEVILRCVPISNHLYFYWYRQILGQKVEFLVSFYNNEISEKSEIFDDQFSVERPDGSNFTLKIRSTKLEDSAMYFCASSDWIGELFFGEGSRLTVL.

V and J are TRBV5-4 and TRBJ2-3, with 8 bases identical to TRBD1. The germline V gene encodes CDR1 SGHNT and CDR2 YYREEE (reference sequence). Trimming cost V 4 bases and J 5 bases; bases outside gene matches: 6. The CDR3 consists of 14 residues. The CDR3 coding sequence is TGTGCCAGCAGCCCGGACAGGGTGCAAGATACGCAGTATTTT. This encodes CASSPDRVQDTQYF.

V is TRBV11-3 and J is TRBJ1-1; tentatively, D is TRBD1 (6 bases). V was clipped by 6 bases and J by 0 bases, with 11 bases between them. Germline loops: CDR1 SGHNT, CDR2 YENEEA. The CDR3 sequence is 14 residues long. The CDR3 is CASSPGVVNTEAFF. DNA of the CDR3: TGTGCCAGCAGTCCAGGGGTTGTGAACACTGAAGCTTTCTTT.

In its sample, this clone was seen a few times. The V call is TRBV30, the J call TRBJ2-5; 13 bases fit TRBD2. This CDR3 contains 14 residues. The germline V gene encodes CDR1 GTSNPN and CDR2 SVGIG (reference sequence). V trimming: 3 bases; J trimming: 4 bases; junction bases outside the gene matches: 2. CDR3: CAWRLAGGRETQYF. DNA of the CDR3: TGTGCCTGGAGACTAGCGGGGGGGCGAGAGACCCAGTACTTC.

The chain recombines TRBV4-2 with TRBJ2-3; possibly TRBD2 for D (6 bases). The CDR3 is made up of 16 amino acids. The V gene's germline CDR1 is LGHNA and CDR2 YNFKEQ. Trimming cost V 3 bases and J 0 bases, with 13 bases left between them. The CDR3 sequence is CASSQSRLVSTDTQYF. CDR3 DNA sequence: TGTGCCAGCAGCCAGTCAAGACTAGTTAGCACAGATACGCAGTATTTT.

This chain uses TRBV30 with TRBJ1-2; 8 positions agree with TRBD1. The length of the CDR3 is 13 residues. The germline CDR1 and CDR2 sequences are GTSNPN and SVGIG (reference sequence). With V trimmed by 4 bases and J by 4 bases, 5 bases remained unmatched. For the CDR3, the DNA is TGTGCCTGGATAGGTCAGGGGGCCTATGGCTACACCTTC. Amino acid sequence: CAWIGQGAYGYTF.

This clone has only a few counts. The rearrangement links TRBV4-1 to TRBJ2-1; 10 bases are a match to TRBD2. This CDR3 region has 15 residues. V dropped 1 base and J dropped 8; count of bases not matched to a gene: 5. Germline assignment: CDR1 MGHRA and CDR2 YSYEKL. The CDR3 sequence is CASSQGGTSVYEQFF. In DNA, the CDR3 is TGCGCCAGCAGCCAAGGGGGGACTAGCGTCTATGAGCAGTTCTTC.